This T cell receptor beta chain originates from a study of T cells in Graves' hyperthyroidism and ophthalmopathy. Template material for amplifying TCR beta CDR3 regions consisted of RNA transcripts. The TCR CDR3 first-round RT-PCR relied on the HTBI primer set. Using its own MiXCR run on the multiplex PCR reads, TCRdb lists one record per CDR3 protein. The data show about 420,000 distinct CDR3 sequences, about a sixth seen once. Criteria for exclusion of patients were uncontrolled infection, other autoimmune disease, pregnancy or lactation. The study based diagnoses on clinical symptoms, serum thyroxine and TRAb, thyroid ultrasound and orbital computed tomography. CDR3 length: 15 amino acids. Between the trimmed V and J ends, which lost 2 bases and 0 bases, there was a span of 5 bases. Germline V gene sequence: CDR1 LNHDA, CDR2 SQIVND (reference sequence). Study-level points and caveats: Among clonotypes expanded in thyroid above 0.001, most were also found in blood.

Remarks on this clonotype: What it binds is unknown.

The origin of this receptor is a woman under 30 with Graves' hyperthyroidism. Sequencing input: blood. The chain is built from TRBV19 and TRBJ2-6; no clear D gene. DNA of the CDR3: TGTGCCAGTAGTATACAAGTCTCTGGGGCCAACGTCCTGACTTTC. This codes for CASSIQVSGANVLTF.